A single sample gave rise to the 29 T cell receptor beta chains below, sequenced in a study of blood T cell repertoires in COVID-19 (dated by TCRdb to about 2020). Libraries were built with the immunoSEQ multiplex PCR assay. The table comes from immuneACCESS by way of TCRdb, which keeps in-frame sequences with V and J called. Part of the clones is missing from these tables; in studies checked, under half for an unresolved V gene and the rest for unknown reasons. This sample has 270,000 or so clones in its table, and more than 65% of those were observed once. Around 3.2% of the sample is held by the ten biggest clonotypes. Sample: peripheral blood. These receptors all stem from a woman between 18 and 29 years old with acute or convalescent COVID-19.

The genes are TRBV7-2 and TRBJ1-6; D is possibly TRBD1 (6 bases). This CDR3 comprises 17 residues. The germline CDR1 and CDR2 sequences are SGHTA and FQGNSA. Trimming pared 4 bases from V and 9 bases from J, leaving 22 bases between. As DNA, the CDR3 is TGTGCCAGCAGCTCTAGAGGGGGTCCTCAGGCAGGTTCACCCCTCCACTTT. It is translated as CASSSRGGPQAGSPLHF.

The chain employs TRBV4-3 and TRBJ2-3; weak D call: TRBD2 (6 bases). V lost 0 bases and J 4 bases, leaving 11 bases between the germline ends. In germline, CDR1 is LGHNA, CDR2 YSLEER. There are 15 residues in the CDR3. The CDR3 DNA is TGCGCCAGCAGCCAAGAGCGGGAAGGGCCAGATACGCAGTATTTT. It is translated as CASSQEREGPDTQYF.

The gene calls are TRBV7-2 and TRBJ2-6; 13 bases map to TRBD2. CDR1 and CDR2 (germline): SGHTA, FQGNSA. J was trimmed by 0 bases and V by 0 bases; bases with no gene match: 8. The CDR3 contains 21 residues. The CDR3: CASSLARLAGGIISGANVLTF. CDR3 in DNA: TGTGCCAGCAGCTTAGCGAGACTAGCGGGAGGTATTATCTCTGGGGCCAACGTCCTGACTTTC.

The chain couples TRBV11-2 to TRBJ2-5; a weak D match, TRBD1 (6 bases). The CDR3 sequence is 12 residues long. Germline CDR1 and CDR2: SGHAT and FQNNGV. Trimming cost V 6 bases and J 2 bases, with 7 bases left between them. The CDR3 DNA follows: TGTGCCAGCAGGCAGGGGCAAGAGACCCAGTACTTC. Translated, it gives CASRQGQETQYF. The entire variable domain, with the rest obtained from reference TRBV11-2 and TRBJ2-5, is as follows: EAGVAQSPRYKIIEKRQSVAFWCNPISGHATLYWYQQILGQGPKLLIQFQNNGVVDDSQLPKDRFSAERLKGVDSTLKIQPAKLEDSAVYLCASRQGQETQYFGPGTRLLVL.

This clone was seen more than once but under ten times. The CDR3 DNA follows: TGTGCCAGCAGGGGACTAGCGGGATCCGGGGAGCTGTTTTTT. Translating gives CASRGLAGSGELFF. V is TRBV6-5 and J is TRBJ2-2, with 13 bases that match TRBD2. From germline, CDR1 is MNHEY and CDR2 SVGAGI. Unmatched junction bases numbered 1, after V lost 6 bases and J lost 6 bases. The length of the CDR3 is 14 residues.

The rearrangement joins TRBV30 to TRBJ1-6; weak D call: TRBD1 (6 bases). CDR1 and CDR2 (germline): GTSNPN, SVGIG (reference sequence). The length of the CDR3 is 16 residues. V was pared by 5 bases and J by 7 bases, with 21 bases between. CDR3 nucleotide sequence: TGTGCCTGGGGGAGGACAGTGGGAAAAATAAATTCACCCCTCCACTTT. Its translation is CAWGRTVGKINSPLHF.

The chain couples TRBV7-9 to TRBJ2-5; tentative D call: TRBD1 (5 bases). The CDR3 consists of 15 residues. V lost 2 bases to trimming and J lost 5 bases, with 15 bases between them. The germline V gene has CDR1 SEHNR and CDR2 FQNEAQ (reference sequence). CDR3 bases: TGTGCCAGCAGCTTATTTGGGGCGTTTGGGGAGACCCAGTACTTC. It codes for CASSLFGAFGETQYF.

The chain carries TRBV5-4 and TRBJ2-3; possibly TRBD2 for D (6 bases). Trimming left V 0 bases short and J 4 bases short, with 18 bases between. Germline loops: CDR1 SGHNT, CDR2 YYREEE (reference sequence). This CDR3 region has 17 residues. The CDR3 sequence: CASSLVARGKVPDTQYF. CDR3 coding DNA: TGTGCCAGCAGCTTGGTGGCGCGGGGTAAAGTCCCAGATACGCAGTATTTT.

On this clone itself: This specimen includes other DNA sequences encoding the same CDR3. The chain is built from TRBV6-2 or TRBV6-3 and TRBJ1-2, with D uncertain. From germline, CDR1 is MNHEY and CDR2 SVGEGT. Trimming removed 0 bases from V and 4 bases from J, with 3 bases in between. This CDR3 spans 12 amino acids. The CDR3 sequence: CASSYSSYGYTF. The DNA for the CDR3 is TGTGCCAGCAGTTACTCCAGCTATGGCTACACCTTC.

This chain uses TRBV12-5 with TRBJ2-2, with 14 positions matching TRBD2. The V gene end was trimmed by 0 bases and the J gene end by 2 bases; junction bases not matched to a gene: 20. The germline V gene encodes CDR1 LGHNT and CDR2 FRNRAP. The CDR3 consists of 24 residues. The CDR3 region is CASGLVLGLSTGLAGVGNTGELFF. The CDR3 DNA follows: TGTGCTAGTGGTTTGGTACTCGGTTTGAGTACGGGACTAGCGGGAGTAGGAAACACCGGGGAGCTGTTTTTT.

The J gene is TRBJ1-1, the V gene TRBV4-3, with D unclear. CDR1 and CDR2 (germline): LGHNA, YSLEER. There are 14 residues in the CDR3. V was shortened by 0 bases and J by 3 bases, with 8 bases between the two germline ends. For the CDR3, the DNA is TGCGCCAGCAGCCAAGATGCCGGGGACACTGAAGCTTTCTTT. Protein: CASSQDAGDTEAFF.

The rearrangement uses TRBV28 and TRBJ2-5, with 8 bases identical to TRBD2. There are 15 residues in the CDR3. V gave up 4 bases and J gave up 4 bases; unmatched junction bases: 8. Germline-derived CDR1 and CDR2 are MDHEN and SYDVKM. The CDR3 region has the DNA TGTGCCAGCAGTTCCGGGCGGGAGGTTCGAGAGACCCAGTACTTC. It codes for CASSSGREVRETQYF.

This chain uses TRBV21-1 with TRBJ2-7; the DNA was not used to check the table's D call, TRBD2. TRBV21-1 is noted as a pseudogene. The CDR3 sequence is 18 residues long. The CDR3 DNA reads TGTGCCAGCAGCAAGGGGAGGGGCCTAGCGGGAAGGGTCTACGAGCAGTACTTC. This codes for CASSKGRGLAGRVYEQYF.

The chain combines TRBV4-1 with TRBJ2-3; 8 bases fit TRBD2. CDR3 length: 18 residues. Germline loops: CDR1 MGHRA, CDR2 YSYEKL. With 1 base clipped from V and 5 bases from J, the junction kept 14 bases outside the gene matches. CDR3 residues: CASSQGSPWREVVDTQYF. CDR3 coding DNA: TGCGCCAGCAGCCAAGGGTCCCCGTGGCGGGAGGTAGTAGATACGCAGTATTTT.

The rearrangement uses TRBV5-1 and TRBJ1-3, with D tentatively TRBD1 (5 bases). The CDR3 runs to 15 residues. V gave up 0 bases and J gave up 2 bases, with 9 bases separating them. The V gene's germline CDR1 is SGHRS and CDR2 YFSETQ. The CDR3 sequence is CASSLATVAGNTIYF. In DNA, the CDR3 is TGCGCCAGCAGCTTGGCGACAGTCGCTGGAAACACCATATATTTT.

This rearrangement joins TRBV6-2 or TRBV6-3 to TRBJ2-7; 8 bases align to TRBD2. Germline V lookup: CDR1 MNHEY, CDR2 SVGEGT. V shed 5 bases and J 3 bases; nucleotides not matched to a gene: 12. CDR3 length: 16 residues. DNA for the CDR3: TGTGCCAGCAGTCGCCCGTTTAGCGGGAAACTCTACGAGCAGTACTTC. Translated, it gives CASSRPFSGKLYEQYF.

This sequence joins TRBV5-1 and TRBJ1-6, with 9 positions matching TRBD1. CDR3 length: 18 residues. CDR1 is SGHRS and CDR2 is YFSETQ in the germline V gene. The V gene end was trimmed by 4 bases and the J gene end by 2 bases; junction bases not matched to a gene: 10. The CDR3 is CASSPGTGTPAYNSPLHF. Here the CDR3 DNA reads TGCGCCAGCAGCCCCGGGACAGGGACCCCAGCCTATAATTCACCCCTCCACTTT.

This chain connects TRBV4-1 to TRBJ2-4, with 9 positions matching TRBD1. The CDR3 covers 14 residues. The V segment lost 3 bases and the J segment 7 bases; nucleotides outside the gene matches: 4. Germline values: CDR1 MGHRA, CDR2 YSYEKL. CDR3 loop: CASSHGQGLNIQYF. CDR3 nucleotides: TGCGCCAGCAGCCACGGACAGGGGTTGAACATTCAGTACTTC.

The rearrangement uses TRBV19 and TRBJ2-7, with TRBD2 matching 10 bases. The CDR3 covers 16 residues. The ends lost 3 bases at V and 1 base at J; junction bases unmatched: 6. Germline CDR1 and CDR2: LNHDA and SQIVND (reference sequence). The chain's CDR3 is CASSILAGESSYEQYF. Here the CDR3 DNA reads TGTGCCAGTAGTATCCTAGCGGGAGAATCTTCCTACGAGCAGTACTTC.

This clone has a single count. V is TRBV27 and J is TRBJ1-3; D ambiguous. CDR3 size: 14 residues. V lost 5 bases, J lost 0 bases, and 8 bases lay in between. Germline V gene data show CDR1 as MNHEY and CDR2 as SMNVEV (reference sequence). The CDR3 is CASSPQISGNTIYF. The CDR3 DNA follows: TGTGCCAGCAGTCCTCAGATCTCTGGAAACACCATATATTTT.

This rearrangement joins TRBV11-2 to TRBJ1-3; D ambiguous. CDR1 is SGHAT and CDR2 is FQNNGV in the germline V gene. The CDR3 length is 15 residues. V lost 1 base and J lost 0, with 7 bases in between. CDR3 region: CASSLGPGSGNTIYF. In DNA, the CDR3 is TGTGCCAGCAGCTTAGGACCGGGCTCTGGAAACACCATATATTTT.

The chain employs TRBV4-1 and TRBJ2-3; D perhaps matches TRBD2 (7 bases). There are 16 residues in the CDR3. CDR1 and CDR2 from the germline V gene are MGHRA and YSYEKL. Trimming removed 5 bases from V and 2 bases from J, with 17 bases in between. The CDR3 protein is CASSKREGGITDTQYF. DNA for the CDR3: TGCGCCAGCAGCAAAAGGGAGGGGGGAATCACAGATACGCAGTATTTT.

The chain couples TRBV14 to TRBJ2-7, with 7 positions matching TRBD1. The germline V gene has CDR1 SGHDN and CDR2 FVKESK. The CDR3 spans 15 residues. Losses at the gene ends were 4 bases for V and 4 bases for J; bases not matched to a gene: 10. CDR3 sequence reads: CASSPQQGSGYEQYF. CDR3 nucleotides: TGTGCCAGCAGCCCCCAACAGGGGTCAGGGTACGAGCAGTACTTC. Filled out from reference TRBV14 and TRBJ2-7, the complete variable domain reads EAGVTQFPSHSVIEKGQTVTLRCDPISGHDNLYWYRRVMGKEIKFLLHFVKESKQDESGMPNNRFLAERTGGTYSTLKVQPAELEDSGVYFCASSPQQGSGYEQYFGPGTRLTVT.

The chain recombines TRBV2 with TRBJ2-2; 8 bases are shared with TRBD2. J gave up 3 bases and V 5 bases, and 8 bases lay outside the gene matches. The length of the CDR3 is 16 residues. Germline CDR1 SNHLY, CDR2 FYNNEI. This chain's CDR3 is CASSIGPSGHTGELFF. The CDR3 DNA is TGTGCCAGCAGTATTGGTCCTAGCGGGCACACCGGGGAGCTGTTTTTT.

The J gene is TRBJ1-2, the V gene TRBV27, with a tentative D call TRBD1 (5 bases). The CDR3 contains 14 residues. Germline V lookup: CDR1 MNHEY, CDR2 SMNVEV (reference sequence). Trimming stripped 4 bases from V and 4 bases from J, with 13 bases between. The CDR3 sequence is CASSSRGESYGYTF. In nucleotides, the CDR3 is TGTGCCAGCAGTTCTCGGGGGGAGAGCTATGGCTACACCTTC.

This chain joins TRBV14 and TRBJ1-1, with unresolved D. V dropped 0 bases and J dropped 0 bases, with 14 bases sitting between them. The CDR3 contains 17 residues. Germline V lookup: CDR1 SGHDN, CDR2 FVKESK. CDR3 sequence reads: CASSQDWEERMNTEAFF. The CDR3 DNA follows: TGTGCCAGCAGCCAAGATTGGGAGGAGCGGATGAACACTGAAGCTTTCTTT. The variable domain in full, completed from reference TRBV14 and TRBJ1-1, reads EAGVTQFPSHSVIEKGQTVTLRCDPISGHDNLYWYRRVMGKEIKFLLHFVKESKQDESGMPNNRFLAERTGGTYSTLKVQPAELEDSGVYFCASSQDWEERMNTEAFFGQGTRLTVV.

The chain carries TRBV7-9 and TRBJ1-1; D gene ambiguous. CDR1 and CDR2 from the germline V gene are SEHNR and FQNEAQ (reference sequence). Trimming shortened V by 5 bases and J by 0 bases, and 22 bases separated the two germline ends. This CDR3 is 18 amino acids long. CDR3 region: CASSPPVQRPPMNTEAFF. In nucleotides, the CDR3 is TGTGCCAGCAGCCCCCCGGTGCAGCGGCCACCTATGAACACTGAAGCTTTCTTT.

The chain couples TRBV4-1 to TRBJ2-5; D not certain. Germline CDR1 and CDR2: MGHRA and YSYEKL. V was clipped by 0 bases and J by 9 bases, with 11 bases between them. The CDR3 totals 13 residues. The CDR3 sequence: CASSQERSAAQYF. The CDR3 nucleotides are TGCGCCAGCAGCCAAGAGCGATCGGCGGCCCAGTACTTC.

The J gene is TRBJ1-1, the V gene TRBV15, with TRBD1 matching 7 bases. The CDR3 spans 14 residues. Germline V CDR1 and CDR2: LNHNV, YYDKDF (reference sequence). Unmatched junction bases numbered 1, after V lost 2 bases and J lost 1 base. This CDR3 reads CATSRQGENTEAFF. In DNA, the CDR3 is TGTGCCACCAGCAGACAGGGGGAGAACACTGAAGCTTTCTTT.